This entry lists 15 T cell receptor beta chains sequenced from one sample in a study of identical twins. TCRdb used MiXCR to reprocess the 5' RACE reads, holding one entry per CDR3 protein. The sample has 350,000 to 450,000 distinct CDR3 sequences, around 20% seen once. The specimen sequenced was naive T cells sorted from blood. The receptors derive from a man over 45 in good health.

The chain carries TRBV5-1 and TRBJ1-2; TRBD1 agrees at 12 bases. In germline, CDR1 is SGHRS, CDR2 YFSETQ. The CDR3 totals 13 residues. With 4 bases clipped from V and 7 bases from J, the junction kept 2 bases outside the gene matches. The CDR3 sequence is CASSGTGGFGYTF. Written as DNA, the CDR3 is TGCGCCAGCAGCGGGACAGGGGGCTTTGGCTACACCTTC.

This clonotype was recorded at least ten times. The J gene is TRBJ2-7, the V gene TRBV10-3; perhaps D is TRBD1 or TRBD2 (5 bases each). This CDR3 is 12 amino acids long. Between the trimmed V and J ends, which lost 8 bases and 2 bases, there was a span of 10 bases. The germline gives CDR1 ENHRY, CDR2 SYGVKD. CDR3 sequence: CAIGDGTYEQYF. CDR3 in DNA: TGTGCCATCGGGGACGGGACCTACGAGCAGTACTTC.

Here the CDR3 reads CASSLRGGRYEQYF. The CDR3 nucleotides are TGCGCCAGCAGCTTGCGGGGGGGGAGGTACGAGCAGTACTTC. The chain couples TRBV5-1 to TRBJ2-7; 8 nucleotides agree with TRBD2. This CDR3 is 14 amino acids long. Germline V gene data show CDR1 as SGHRS and CDR2 as YFSETQ. Germline trimming cut 1 base from V and 4 bases from J; bases unmatched to any gene: 4.

The chain combines TRBV28 with TRBJ1-1; no firm D call. In germline, CDR1 is MDHEN, CDR2 SYDVKM. With 6 bases removed from V and 5 bases from J, the gap between germline ends came to 16 bases. The CDR3 has 14 residues. The CDR3 loop is CASRKGPVRTEAFF. The CDR3 nucleotides are TGTGCCAGCAGGAAGGGCCCCGTGAGGACTGAAGCTTTCTTT.

This clonotype has a count of ten or more. This chain links TRBV7-2 with TRBJ2-3; unclear D gene. The CDR3 totals 15 residues. Trimming removed 1 base from V and 1 base from J, with 9 bases in between. Germline CDR1 reads SGHTA; CDR2 reads FQGNSA. CDR3 sequence reads: CASSLGPPGTDTQYF. The CDR3 DNA follows: TGTGCCAGCAGCTTAGGCCCTCCGGGCACAGATACGCAGTATTTT.

The CDR3 DNA follows: TGTGCCACCAGTGATTTAGGTAGGGGGTTCTCCTACAATGAGCAGTTCTTC. This gives the protein CATSDLGRGFSYNEQFF. The rearrangement uses TRBV24-1 and TRBJ2-1; D might be TRBD1 (6 bases). V lost 1 base and J lost 0, with 12 bases in between. The CDR3 extends over 17 amino acids. Looked up from germline, CDR1 is KGHDR and CDR2 is SFDVKD.

This clonotype was counted ten times or more. This chain joins TRBV5-5 and TRBJ1-5; 11 positions agree with TRBD1. The germline gives CDR1 SGHKS, CDR2 YYEKEE (reference sequence). The CDR3 length is 14 residues. V gave up 4 bases and J gave up 8 bases; unmatched junction bases: 5. The CDR3 nucleotides read TGTGCCAGCAGCCTAGGGACAGGGGGGGAGCCCCAGCATTTT. The encoded protein is CASSLGTGGEPQHF. Full variable domain (rest looked up from reference TRBV5-5 and TRBJ1-5): DAGVTQSPTHLIKTRGQQVTLRCSPISGHKSVSWYQQVLGQGPQFIFQYYEKEERGRGNFPDRFSARQFPNYSSELNVNALLLGDSALYLCASSLGTGGEPQHFGDGTRLSIL.

In its sample, this clonotype was seen a few times. Here the CDR3 reads CSVVFQGWMDEQFF. DNA for the CDR3: TGCAGCGTTGTATTCCAGGGCTGGATGGATGAGCAGTTCTTC. The rearrangement uses TRBV29-1 and TRBJ2-1; D is perhaps TRBD1 (5 bases). This CDR3 region has 14 residues. Looked up from germline, CDR1 is SQVTM and CDR2 is ANQGSEA. With 4 bases removed from V and 8 bases from J, the gap between germline ends came to 18 bases.

This clonotype was detected ten times or more. The chain combines TRBV10-3 with TRBJ1-4, with a tentative D call TRBD1 (6 bases). The V gene lost 3 bases and the J gene lost 7 bases, with 12 bases spanning the gap. Germline lookup yields CDR1 ENHRY and CDR2 SYGVKD. This CDR3 is 14 amino acids long. The DNA for the CDR3 is TGTGCCATCAGTGACTCGGGGGCTGGTGAAAAACTGTTTTTT. This gives the protein CAISDSGAGEKLFF.

Of note for this clonotype: With a much larger clone just one base away, this may be a read error. The V and J genes are TRBV5-1 and TRBJ2-3; 7 nucleotides align to TRBD1. Germline values: CDR1 SGHRS, CDR2 YFSETQ. Unmatched junction bases numbered 6, after V lost 8 bases and J lost 3 bases. The CDR3 runs to 13 residues. The DNA for the CDR3 is TGCGCCAGTAAACTGGACAGGACAGATACGCAGTATTTT. Protein product: CASKLDRTDTQYF. Supplemented by reference TRBV5-1 and TRBJ2-3, the full variable domain reads KAGVTQTPRYLIKTRGQQVTLSCSPISGHRSVSWYQQTPGQGLQFLFEYFSETQRNKGNFPGRFSGRQFSNSRSEMNVSTLELGDSALYLCASKLDRTDTQYFGPGTRLTVL.

V is TRBV15 and J is TRBJ2-5; 8 bases agree with TRBD1. With 5 bases clipped from V and 1 base from J, the junction kept 12 bases outside the gene matches. Germline values: CDR1 LNHNV, CDR2 YYDKDF (reference sequence). The CDR3 has 17 residues. This CDR3 reads CATSGHQPGQVQETQYF. DNA for the CDR3: TGTGCCACCAGCGGTCACCAACCGGGACAGGTCCAAGAGACCCAGTACTTC.

The chain is built from TRBV6-1 and TRBJ2-7; D might be TRBD1 or TRBD2, each matching 5 bases. Germline assignment: CDR1 MNHNS and CDR2 SASEGT. The germline V and J ends were trimmed by 6 bases and 6 bases, with 21 bases remaining between them. This CDR3 is 15 amino acids long. The chain's CDR3 is CASSPLRDPTGEQYF. As DNA, the CDR3 is TGTGCCAGCAGCCCACTCCGGGACCCAACTGGCGAGCAGTACTTC.

This clonotype occurred many times. The chain links TRBV11-2 to TRBJ2-4; D remains unclear. The V end was cut by 3 bases, the J end by 0 bases, with 6 bases between. CDR1 and CDR2 (germline): SGHAT, FQNNGV. The CDR3 totals 14 residues. The chain's CDR3 is CASSFSEAKNIQYF. The CDR3 nucleotides read TGTGCCAGCAGCTTCTCCGAAGCCAAAAACATTCAGTACTTC.

This clonotype showed up just a few times. The V gene is TRBV4-3, the J gene TRBJ1-1; unclear D gene. Trimming cost V 0 bases and J 4 bases, with 12 bases left between them. Germline V CDR1 and CDR2: LGHNA, YSLEER. This CDR3 region has 15 residues. The CDR3 loop reads CASSQDITMGTEAFF. DNA of the CDR3: TGCGCCAGCAGCCAAGATATCACCATGGGCACTGAAGCTTTCTTT.

The chain couples TRBV5-1 to TRBJ2-5; D remains ambiguous. The V end lost 1 base, the J end lost 2 bases, and 12 bases lay between the germline ends. Per the germline V gene, CDR1 is SGHRS and CDR2 is YFSETQ. This CDR3 is 15 amino acids long. The CDR3 is CASSLIPGPQETQYF. In DNA, the CDR3 is TGCGCCAGCAGCTTGATTCCAGGCCCTCAAGAGACCCAGTACTTC.